This T cell receptor beta chain was captured by sequencing in a study of PD-1 blockade in classical Hodgkin lymphoma. Study observations and caveats: Although disease activity or prior therapy may be involved, causes of the repertoire differences remain undefined. Newly diagnosed patients had baseline TCR diversity that was reportedly lower than that of healthy donors.

Time point: newly diagnosed, previously untreated cHL patient sample. Peripheral samples used as comparators were newly diagnosed, untreated classical Hodgkin lymphoma PBMCs. Remarks on this clone: Antigen specificity is unknown.

TCRdb keeps only in-frame clones here, not all; method: immunoSEQ multiplex PCR. In the table there are roughly 77,000 clones, about 93% of which are singletons. CDR3 length: 15 residues. J was trimmed by 9 bases and V by 0 bases; bases with no gene match: 6. Germline CDR1 SGDLS, CDR2 YYNGEE. The J gene is TRBJ2-1, the V gene TRBV9; 10 nucleotides align to TRBD2. Sequencing used peripheral blood mononuclear cells (PBMCs). This TCR was recovered from a human donor with classical Hodgkin lymphoma. CDR3 nucleotides: TGTGCCAGCAGCGTAGTGGAGCGGGGGGGTAGTGAGCAGTTCTTC. This sequence encodes CASSVVERGGSEQFF.